A selection of T cell receptor beta chains follows, all from one sample in a study of tumor-infiltrating lymphocytes in primary liver carcinoma. TCRdb used MiXCR to reprocess the multiplex PCR reads, holding one entry per CDR3 protein. The sample lists about 180,000 distinct CDR3 sequences; about 60% were seen once. Sequencing was performed on peripheral blood. The source is a man in his forties with primary liver carcinoma and hepatitis B virus infection. Each CDR3 is given with its conserved first and last residue. The order of the fields is J gene, clone size, D gene, V gene, CDR3 protein, CDR3 DNA. The D gene is left open where the match is weak. Clone size, where shown, is once, few, many, or a class for clones that have expanded.

j_call: TRBJ2-2
clone_size: NA
d_call: TRBD2
v_call: TRBV11-2
cdr3_aa: CASSTNGRVNTGELFF
cdr3_nt: TGTGCCAGTAGCACTAACGGGAGGGTGAACACCGGGGAGCTGTTTTTT

j_call: TRBJ2-1
clone_size: few
d_call: TRBD2
v_call: TRBV5-1
cdr3_aa: CASSLMASGREQFF
cdr3_nt: TGCGCCAGCAGCTTGATGGCTAGCGGGAGGGAGCAGTTCTTC

j_call: TRBJ2-7
clone_size: NA
d_call: TRBD1
v_call: TRBV6-5
cdr3_aa: CASCYSGTGGHEQYF
cdr3_nt: TGTGCCAGCTGTTACAGTGGGACAGGGGGCCACGAGCAGTACTTC

j_call: TRBJ2-1
clone_size: few
d_call: NA
v_call: TRBV11-2
cdr3_aa: CATQGGLNEQFF
cdr3_nt: TGTGCCACCCAGGGGGGCCTGAACGAGCAGTTCTTC

j_call: TRBJ2-1
clone_size: few
d_call: TRBD2
v_call: TRBV6-5
cdr3_aa: CASTPPPGLASHEQFF
cdr3_nt: TGTGCCAGCACCCCCCCCCCGGGACTAGCGTCCCATGAGCAGTTCTTC

j_call: TRBJ2-2
clone_size: NA
d_call: NA
v_call: TRBV4-2
cdr3_aa: CASSQEFSVTAGELFF
cdr3_nt: TGTGCCAGCAGCCAAGAGTTCAGCGTGACGGCCGGGGAGCTGTTTTTT

j_call: TRBJ1-4
clone_size: NA
d_call: NA
v_call: TRBV6-5
cdr3_aa: CASSQLRHPATNEKLFF
cdr3_nt: TGTGCCAGCAGCCAACTAAGGCACCCCGCAACTAATGAAAAACTGTTTTTT

j_call: TRBJ2-7
clone_size: once
d_call: NA
v_call: TRBV11-2
cdr3_aa: CASGRDGYERYF
cdr3_nt: TGTGCCAGCGGCCGGGACGGCTACGAGCGGTACTTC

j_call: TRBJ1-4
clone_size: few
d_call: NA
v_call: TRBV30
cdr3_aa: CAWSKGRWEKLFF
cdr3_nt: TGTGCCTGGAGCAAAGGGCGGTGGGAAAAACTGTTTTTT

j_call: TRBJ1-1
clone_size: NA
d_call: NA
v_call: TRBV6-5
cdr3_aa: CATQRERQNTEAFF
cdr3_nt: TGTGCCACCCAGCGCGAGCGACAGAACACTGAAGCTTTCTTT

j_call: TRBJ2-1
clone_size: few
d_call: TRBD1
v_call: TRBV10-1
cdr3_aa: CASSNEGQGSNEQFF
cdr3_nt: TGCGCCAGCAGTAATGAGGGACAGGGAAGCAATGAGCAGTTCTTC

j_call: TRBJ1-1
clone_size: NA
d_call: NA
v_call: TRBV11-2
cdr3_aa: CASKGGQGNTEALF
cdr3_nt: TGTGCCAGCAAAGGGGGACAAGGGAACACTGAAGCTCTCTTT

j_call: TRBJ2-7
clone_size: few
d_call: TRBD2
v_call: TRBV4-1
cdr3_aa: CASSHHGLASRYEQYF
cdr3_nt: TGCGCCAGCAGCCACCACGGACTAGCGTCGAGATACGAGCAGTACTTC

j_call: TRBJ2-3
clone_size: many
d_call: NA
v_call: TRBV11-2
cdr3_aa: CASSLVLTGDTQYF
cdr3_nt: TGTGCCAGCAGCTTGGTGCTGACTGGGGATACGCAGTATTTT

j_call: TRBJ1-5
clone_size: NA
d_call: NA
v_call: TRBV12-3/TRBV12-4
cdr3_aa: CASRRDSQHQPQHF
cdr3_nt: TGTGCCAGCAGACGTGACAGTCAGCATCAGCCCCAGCATTTT